These 6 T cell receptor beta chains were all obtained from the same sample, sequenced in a study of blood T cell repertoires in COVID-19. Here immunoSEQ multiplex PCR was the method, and the copy in TCRdb shows in-frame clones only, minus some. The sample has roughly 53,000 clones; around 84% are singletons. The material sequenced was peripheral blood. Every receptor here comes from a human donor in a cohort sampled during active COVID-19.

The chain couples TRBV7-8 to TRBJ2-7; TRBD2 matches 10 bases. This CDR3 has 14 amino acids. Germline CDR1 is SGHVS and CDR2 is FQNEAQ. V was pared by 4 bases and J by 6 bases, with 6 bases of the junction left unmatched. CDR3 nucleotides: TGTGCCAGCAGCTCTAAGCGGGAGGGTATCGAGCAGTACTTC. Translating it yields CASSSKREGIEQYF.

The V call is TRBV2, the J call TRBJ1-5; D not resolved. This CDR3 spans 14 amino acids. Trimming pared 4 bases from V and 3 bases from J, leaving 10 bases between. Germline-derived CDR1 and CDR2 are SNHLY and FYNNEI. Here the CDR3 DNA reads TGTGCCAGCAGTGGAGACATTTTCAATCAGCCCCAGCATTTT. The encoded protein is CASSGDIFNQPQHF.

This clone was observed a handful of times. This rearrangement joins TRBV24-1 to TRBJ2-7; TRBD2 matches at 11 bases. Trimming removed 4 bases from V and 3 bases from J; junction bases left unmatched: 1. The germline V gene encodes CDR1 KGHDR and CDR2 SFDVKD. CDR3 size: 14 residues. CDR3 sequence reads: CATSDGLAGYEQYF. The CDR3, as DNA: TGTGCCACCAGTGACGGACTAGCGGGCTACGAGCAGTACTTC.

This clone was recorded once. The chain uses TRBV27 and TRBJ2-3; 9 positions agree with TRBD1. The V gene's germline CDR1 is MNHEY and CDR2 SMNVEV (reference sequence). The CDR3 runs 14 residues. V lost 3 bases, J lost 4 bases, and 2 bases stayed unmatched. The CDR3 DNA is TGTGCCAGCAGTTTTACAGGGGGCTCAGATACGCAGTATTTT. Amino acid sequence: CASSFTGGSDTQYF.

Only a few counts were recorded for this clone. This sequence joins TRBV6-5 and TRBJ2-7; D call uncertain. Germline CDR1 and CDR2: MNHEY and SVGAGI. The CDR3 runs 15 residues. Trimming left V 0 bases short and J 0 bases short, with 9 bases between. The CDR3 loop reads CASSYSSGGSYEQYF. The DNA for the CDR3 is TGTGCCAGCAGTTACTCGAGTGGTGGCTCCTACGAGCAGTACTTC.

The rearrangement links TRBV5-1 to TRBJ2-1; D call uncertain. The germline V and J ends were trimmed by 0 bases and 0 bases, with 7 bases remaining between them. Germline V lookup: CDR1 SGHRS, CDR2 YFSETQ. CDR3 size: 15 residues. The CDR3 DNA reads as TGCGCCAGCAGCTTGGGTACGAGCTCCTACAATGAGCAGTTCTTC. Its translation is CASSLGTSSYNEQFF.